Below, 26 T cell receptor beta chains from the same sample are listed, as sequenced in a study of T cells expressing NK-cell markers. TCRdb re-called the 5' RACE reads; one entry per CDR3 protein, DNA not given. The sample includes under 200,000 distinct CDR3 sequences. Sequenced sample: blood T cells: a sorted CD56 or NKG2C T cell subset, CD4+ or CD8+ T cells, or bulk PBMC T cells (not recorded which). These receptor sequences come from a woman between 18 and 75 years old in good health.

The chain links TRBV6-5 to TRBJ2-5; TCRdb proposes TRBD2, but this gene call is untestable without DNA. Germline V CDR1 and CDR2: MNHEY, SVGAGI. The length of the CDR3 is 16 residues. CDR3 in amino acids: CASSYSKTSGRQTQYF.

The chain uses TRBV20-1 and TRBJ1-1; no DNA is available, so the TRBD1 call from TCRdb remains unchecked. This CDR3 has 14 residues. Germline CDR1 is DFQATT and CDR2 is SNEGSKA (reference sequence). The CDR3 loop reads CSARSGAPNTEAFF.

The chain combines TRBV21-1 with TRBJ2-1; the D call of TRBD2 rests on TCRdb alone, since no DNA is present to check it. TRBV21-1 is deemed a pseudogene. This CDR3 region has 17 residues. The CDR3 here is CASSKPPLAGGPGEQFF.

This chain links TRBV9 with TRBJ2-5; TCRdb designates TRBD1, a call that cannot be tested without DNA. The germline V gene encodes CDR1 SGDLS and CDR2 YYNGEE. The CDR3 sequence is 15 residues long. CDR3 in amino acids: CASSAQAGSRETQYF.

This chain connects TRBV5-1 to TRBJ1-6; TCRdb names TRBD1, which stays unverified in the absence of DNA. The CDR3 consists of 13 residues. Germline V gene data show CDR1 as SGHRS and CDR2 as YFSETQ. CDR3: CASSSDGIPPLHF.

V is TRBV5-1 and J is TRBJ2-1; the D call from TCRdb, TRBD1, cannot be confirmed without DNA. The CDR3 consists of 14 residues. Germline values: CDR1 SGHRS, CDR2 YFSETQ. CDR3 residues: CASSGGSIYNEQFF.

The chain employs TRBV5-8 and TRBJ1-2. CDR3 size: 14 residues. Germline V CDR1 and CDR2: SGHTS, YDEGEE. CDR3: CASSLAGFDYGYTF.

The chain joins TRBV3-1 to TRBJ1-1; the TCRdb D gene call, TRBD1, has no DNA to confirm it. The CDR3 has 15 residues. Germline values: CDR1 LGHDT, CDR2 YNNKEL (reference sequence). The CDR3 reads CASSRLRSGHPEAFF.

The gene calls are TRBV20-1 and TRBJ2-1. The germline gives CDR1 DFQATT, CDR2 SNEGSKA (reference sequence). The CDR3 loop spans 13 amino acids. The CDR3 protein is CSAYGSSYNEQFF.

The V gene is TRBV6-1, the J gene TRBJ2-7. Germline CDR1 is MNHNS and CDR2 is SASEGT. This CDR3 is built from 14 residues. CDR3 sequence: CASSATGGSYEQYF.

J is TRBJ2-2 and V is TRBV20-1; TCRdb selects TRBD2, and the lack of DNA leaves this call unchecked. This CDR3 is 13 amino acids long. The germline V gene has CDR1 DFQATT and CDR2 SNEGSKA (reference sequence). CDR3: CSASLRDTGELFF.

J is TRBJ2-3 and V is TRBV5-1; the TCRdb D gene call, TRBD2, has no DNA to confirm it. CDR1 and CDR2 (germline): SGHRS, YFSETQ. This CDR3 contains 20 residues. CDR3 loop: CASSLGVAGIITSSTDTQYF.

The genes are TRBV7-3 and TRBJ2-1; TCRdb designates TRBD1, a call that cannot be tested without DNA. This CDR3 region has 13 residues. Germline values: CDR1 SGHTA, CDR2 FQGTGA. This chain's CDR3 is CASSPRSRGEQFF.

This rearrangement joins TRBV2 to TRBJ1-2; the TCRdb call, TRBD1, lacks DNA for checking. Germline V gene sequence: CDR1 SNHLY, CDR2 FYNNEI. CDR3 size: 14 residues. The CDR3 sequence is CASSENRGFDGYTF.

The rearrangement links TRBV6-5 to TRBJ2-5; with no DNA, the TCRdb D assignment of TRBD1 cannot be verified. The CDR3 runs 12 residues. Germline V lookup: CDR1 MNHEY, CDR2 SVGAGI. CDR3 protein: CASKSGTETQYF.

The V call is TRBV29-1, the J call TRBJ2-5; TCRdb outputs TRBD1, but without DNA this stays unchecked. The CDR3 covers 13 residues. Germline lookup yields CDR1 SQVTM and CDR2 ANQGSEA. CDR3 loop: CSVAGGAKETQYF.

The gene calls are TRBV6-1 and TRBJ1-5; TCRdb outputs TRBD1, but without DNA this stays unchecked. Germline CDR1 MNHNS, CDR2 SASEGT. The CDR3 runs to 15 residues. CDR3 amino acids: CASRPAGAHNQPQHF.

This chain links TRBV20-1 with TRBJ1-6; TCRdb selects TRBD1, and the lack of DNA leaves this call unchecked. The CDR3 covers 14 residues. From germline, CDR1 is DFQATT and CDR2 SNEGSKA (reference sequence). CDR3 region: CSARGQGAKSPLHF.

This chain connects TRBV9 to TRBJ2-5; TCRdb calls TRBD2, which cannot be checked without DNA. Per the germline V gene, CDR1 is SGDLS and CDR2 is YYNGEE. This CDR3 spans 17 amino acids. CDR3 region: CASSVGASGRAGETQYF.

V is TRBV21-1 and J is TRBJ2-7; with no DNA, the TCRdb D assignment of TRBD1 cannot be verified. TRBV21-1 is a known pseudogene. CDR3 length: 16 residues. CDR3 region: CASSKSRRDRVYEQYF.

V usage is TRBV12-3 or TRBV12-4 and J usage is TRBJ2-2; the TRBD2 assignment by TCRdb is unverifiable without DNA. This CDR3 spans 15 amino acids. CDR3 amino acids: CASSFGGVITGELFF.

The gene calls are TRBV5-1 and TRBJ2-5; TCRdb's D gene call, TRBD2, goes unchecked for lack of DNA. Germline CDR1 reads SGHRS; CDR2 reads YFSETQ. The CDR3 sequence is 18 residues long. CDR3 residues: CASSPTGRGGQSTETQYF.

The chain joins TRBV3-1 to TRBJ2-3. Germline assignment: CDR1 LGHDT and CDR2 YNNKEL (reference sequence). This CDR3 is 14 amino acids long. The CDR3 is CASSQDPRTDTQYF.

This CDR3 is CASSPKTSQYRPTQYF. The chain recombines TRBV28 with TRBJ2-3; the TRBD1 assignment by TCRdb is unverifiable without DNA. Germline CDR1 and CDR2: MDHEN and SYDVKM. CDR3 size: 16 residues.

The gene calls are TRBV30 and TRBJ1-1; the TCRdb call, TRBD1, lacks DNA for checking. The CDR3 extends over 14 amino acids. Per the germline V gene, CDR1 is GTSNPN and CDR2 is SVGIG (reference sequence). The CDR3 sequence: CAWSWGAGGGEAFF.

The chain couples TRBV2 to TRBJ2-2; TCRdb indicates TRBD1, and absent DNA this call remains unverified. This CDR3 region has 15 residues. The germline gives CDR1 SNHLY, CDR2 FYNNEI. The CDR3 loop reads CASRIGTVNTGELFF.